This T cell receptor beta chain originates from a study of CD8 T cells in Susac syndrome. RNA in amounts of about 0.5 to 1 ug was reverse transcribed with random hexamers. TCRdb redid the calling of the immunoSEQ multiplex PCR reads with MiXCR, one entry per CDR3 protein. This sample has under 200,000 distinct CDR3 sequences, with 95% found just once. Deletions cut 5 bases from V and 5 bases from J, with 6 bases between. Germline V gene sequence: CDR1 SQVTM, CDR2 ANQGSEA. The CDR3 is 10 amino acids. Sequenced input: CD4+ T cells from PBMCs. V usage is TRBV29-1 and J usage is TRBJ2-5; unclear D gene. The TCR sequence derives from a human donor in good health. In DNA form, the CDR3 reads TGCAGCGTTCGAGAGGAGACCCAGTACTTC. Amino acids: CSVREETQYF.